There are a few counts of the clone carrying this T cell receptor (beta chain). Its antigen remains unknown. V shed 1 base and J 3 bases; nucleotides not matched to a gene: 5. Germline V CDR1 and CDR2: SGHTA, FQGNSA. CDR3 size: 16 residues. These data are taken from a study of T cells in Graves' hyperthyroidism and ophthalmopathy. Patients were excluded for uncontrolled infection, other autoimmune disease, pregnancy or lactation. General study results and limits: Through a model of 13 V-J features, ophthalmopathy was separated from stable hyperthyroidism.

TCR beta CDR3 regions were amplified from RNA transcripts. Carried out on the TCR CDR3, a first-round RT-PCR used the HTBI primer set. MiXCR, applied by TCRdb to the multiplex PCR reads, yields one record per CDR3 protein. The sample carries about 640,000 distinct CDR3 sequences, 45% recorded once. The source of this sequence is an adult man with Graves' disease, either hyperthyroidism or ophthalmopathy (not recorded which). V and J are TRBV7-2 and TRBJ2-2; TRBD2 matches at 7 bases. Sequencing input: peripheral blood or thyroid tissue (not recorded which). The CDR3 loop reads CASSLGAGVDTGELFF. DNA for the CDR3: TGTGCCAGCAGCTTAGGGGCGGGAGTCGACACCGGGGAGCTGTTTTTT.